This is a list of T cell receptor beta chains from one sample in a study of early T cells in non-severe SARS-CoV-2 infection. One entry per CDR3 protein, called by TCRdb with MiXCR from the 5' RACE reads. The top ten hold about 25% of the sample, which has 30,000 to 40,000 distinct CDR3 sequences, under 8% seen once. The sequenced sample was whole blood, obtained at baseline. The receptors here all came from an adult who was a healthcare worker with PCR-confirmed SARS-CoV-2 infection or an uninfected control (not recorded which). The CDR3 runs from the conserved cysteine through the conserved F or W. The D gene is left open where the match is weak. Rows give clone size only sometimes, using once, few, many, or a class for an expanded clone.

abundance,d_gene,j_gene,v_gene,CDR3nt,CDR3aa
-,-,TRBJ1-4,TRBV4-1,TGCGCCAGCAGCCAAAGCCCGATGGAGGTCAGACCAAATGAAAAACTGTTTTTT,CASSQSPMEVRPNEKLFF
-,-,TRBJ2-1,TRBV12-3/TRBV12-4,TGTGCCAGCAGTTTTGGATCGGTTACAGGGACCGATGAGCAGTTCTTC,CASSFGSVTGTDEQFF
many,-,TRBJ1-6,TRBV6-5,TGTGCCAGCAGTTACCGCCAGGGTTTGACACCCCTCCACTTT,CASSYRQGLTPLHF
-,TRBD1,TRBJ1-4,TRBV4-1,TGCGCCAGCAGCCTAGGAGGGACAGGAGCCTATGAAAAACTGTTTTTT,CASSLGGTGAYEKLFF
many,-,TRBJ1-4,TRBV19,TGTGCCAGTAGTGCCCTACGGAGCCCGTATGAAAAACTGTTTTTT,CASSALRSPYEKLFF
many,TRBD1,TRBJ1-1,TRBV28,TGTGCCAGCAGTTTACACAGGGGCGAGACTGAAGCTTTCTTT,CASSLHRGETEAFF
medium-sized,-,TRBJ2-7,TRBV24-1,TGTGCCACCAGTGATGGGGCAGATTACGAGCAGTACTTC,CATSDGADYEQYF
few,TRBD2,TRBJ2-1,TRBV7-3,TGTGCCAGCAGCGCTCCGGGACTAGCCTCCAATGAGCAGTTCTTC,CASSAPGLASNEQFF
-,TRBD2,TRBJ2-1,TRBV7-9,TGTGCCAGCAGCCACGCTAGCGGGGGGAGCTCCTACAATGAGCAGTTCTTC,CASSHASGGSSYNEQFF
many,TRBD2,TRBJ2-2,TRBV9,TGTGCCAGCAGCGTAGCTAGCGGGGAGTACGGGGAGCTGTTTTTT,CASSVASGEYGELFF
-,-,TRBJ2-7,TRBV27,TGTGCCAGCAGTGGCGGGGAAAAGCTCTACGAGCAGTACTTC,CASSGGEKLYEQYF
-,-,TRBJ2-5,TRBV9,TGTGCCAGCAGCGTAGGCGGTCCAGGGGCCCAGTACTTC,CASSVGGPGAQYF
-,-,TRBJ2-1,TRBV4-1,TGCGCCAGCAGCCCGACGGGCAATGAGCAGTTCTTC,CASSPTGNEQFF
many,TRBD2,TRBJ2-7,TRBV28,TGTGCCAGCAGTCAGCGGGGGGCGGGGTACGAGCAGTACTTC,CASSQRGAGYEQYF
many,-,TRBJ2-2,TRBV7-3,TGTGCCAGCAGCTTTGCGAACACCGGGGAGCTGTTTTTT,CASSFANTGELFF
-,-,TRBJ2-1,TRBV7-2,TGTGCCAGCAGCTTTAAGATCAACAATGAGCAGTTCTTC,CASSFKINNEQFF
-,-,TRBJ2-2,TRBV7-2,TGTGCCAGCAGCCCCCATGCCAGGGGAAGCGGGGAGCTGTTTTTT,CASSPHARGSGELFF
-,-,TRBJ2-5,TRBV19,TGTGCCAGCCGGGACTCAGGGGGTCCAGAGACCCAGTACTTC,CASRDSGGPETQYF
-,-,TRBJ1-2,TRBV27,TGTGCCAGCAGCAGGGAAGCTAACTATGGCTACACCTTC,CASSREANYGYTF
-,TRBD1,TRBJ2-4,TRBV5-1,TGCGCCAGCAGCTCTACTACAGGGGCCTTCGCCAAAAACATTCAGTACTTC,CASSSTTGAFAKNIQYF
-,-,TRBJ2-5,TRBV6-6,TGTGCCAGCAGGAAGGAACCGGACAGCCTGAGAGAGACCCAGTACTTC,CASRKEPDSLRETQYF
few,TRBD1,TRBJ2-7,TRBV19,TGTGCCACAACCAGGACAGGAACCTCCTACGAGCAGTACTTC,CATTRTGTSYEQYF
many,TRBD1,TRBJ1-5,TRBV19,TGTGCCAGTAGTGCCCAGGGGGATAGCAATCAGCCCCAGCATTTT,CASSAQGDSNQPQHF
-,-,TRBJ2-2,TRBV7-9,TGTGCCAGCACCATCGGAGCGATCAACACCGGGGAGCTGTTTTTT,CASTIGAINTGELFF
-,-,TRBJ2-7,TRBV4-2,TGTGCCAGCAGCCATTCCCGACAGAACTACGAGCAGTACTTC,CASSHSRQNYEQYF
many,-,TRBJ2-7,TRBV2,TGTGCCAGCAGTTATACCTCCTACGAGCAGTACTTC,CASSYTSYEQYF